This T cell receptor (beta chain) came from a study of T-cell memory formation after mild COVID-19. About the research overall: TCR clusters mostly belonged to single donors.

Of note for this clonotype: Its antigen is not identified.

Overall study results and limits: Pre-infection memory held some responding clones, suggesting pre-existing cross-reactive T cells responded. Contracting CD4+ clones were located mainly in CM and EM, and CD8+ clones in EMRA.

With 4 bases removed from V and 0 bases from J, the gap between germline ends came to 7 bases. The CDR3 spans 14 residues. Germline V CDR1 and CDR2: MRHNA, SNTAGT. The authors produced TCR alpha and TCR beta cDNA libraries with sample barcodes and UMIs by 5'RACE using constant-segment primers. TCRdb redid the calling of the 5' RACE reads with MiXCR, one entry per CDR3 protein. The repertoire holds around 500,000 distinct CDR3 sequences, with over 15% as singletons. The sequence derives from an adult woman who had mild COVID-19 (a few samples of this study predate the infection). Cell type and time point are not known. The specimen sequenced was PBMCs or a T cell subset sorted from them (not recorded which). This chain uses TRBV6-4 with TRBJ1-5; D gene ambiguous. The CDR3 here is CASSVDFSNQPQHF. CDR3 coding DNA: TGTGCCAGCAGTGTGGATTTTAGCAATCAGCCCCAGCATTTT.